This T cell receptor beta chain came from a study of shared clonotypes between healthy human individuals. The V gene lost 5 bases and the J gene lost 7 bases, with 12 bases spanning the gap. CDR3 length: 13 amino acids. Germline V gene sequence: CDR1 SGHVS, CDR2 FNYEAQ. Sequencing was performed with immunoSEQ multiplex PCR; in TCRdb, only in-frame clones are kept and a portion is missing. Of some 2,400,000 clones detected, about 94% appear once; the ten largest clones hold approximately 0.13%. Sequencing was performed on naive CD4+ T cells sorted from blood. Subset noted: CD45RA+ positively selected. This chain connects TRBV7-6 to TRBJ2-1; D not certain. This receptor was obtained from a young man in good health. The CDR3 spells CASSRMTLNEQFF. The CDR3 DNA sequence: TGTGCCAGCAGCCGAATGACACTGAATGAGCAGTTCTTC.